The clone carrying this T cell receptor beta chain was seen once. What it binds is not known. The data originate from a study of CD8+ T cells in alopecia areata. The CDR3 extends over 16 amino acids. Germline-derived CDR1 and CDR2 are MDHEN and SYDVKM. V gave up 5 bases and J gave up 10 bases, with 24 bases separating them. Overall study results and limits: Scalp sample sequencing also detects resident alphabeta T cells of normal skin. Persistence of many expanded lesional clones was seen in scalp and blood during tofacitinib.

Treatment meaning: oral pan-JAK inhibitor, 5-10 mg twice daily. RNA extraction and reverse transcription yielded cDNA as sequencing template. Method: immunoSEQ multiplex PCR; TCRdb's copy keeps in-frame clones and lacks some. Among some 98,000 clones listed, 50% to 75% were seen once. The sequencing used CD8+ T cells sorted from blood, collected at week 4, from a patient treated with tofacitinib. This TCR derives from a human donor with alopecia areata. The chain employs TRBV28 and TRBJ2-1; maybe TRBD1 (6 bases). The CDR3 protein is CASSALPGHSRGEQFF. The DNA for the CDR3 is TGTGCCAGCAGTGCCCTCCCGGGACATTCAAGAGGAGAGCAGTTCTTC.